The 13 T cell receptor beta chains reported below all come from one sample, sequenced in a study of tumor-infiltrating lymphocytes in primary liver carcinoma. A primer matching the constant region was used to make TCR beta cDNA from approximately 520 ng of total RNA. Three-round nested multiplex PCR performed with slightly modified ARM-PCR produced the TCR beta libraries. The two initial PCR rounds, around 10 cycles each, used TRBV1-TRBV30 forward and C-beta reverse primers. TCRdb independently ran MiXCR on the multiplex PCR reads; one entry per CDR3 protein. The table shows approximately 73,000 distinct CDR3 sequences, with 55% to 75% occurring only once. RNA and DNA were co-extracted from about 20-30 mg of unsorted bulk tissue. The sample taken for sequencing was liver tumor tissue from sampling region 4. The subset: tumor region T4, right-lateral pole. These receptors came from a man aged 35 to 55 with primary liver carcinoma and hepatitis B virus infection.

In this sample, this clonotype turned up once. A read error may produce the germline difference seen at one junction end. The chain's CDR3 is CASTYQGTSGSSYNEQFF. In DNA, the CDR3 is TGTGCCAGCACTTACCAGGGGACTAGCGGATCCTCGTACAATGAGCAGTTCTTC. The J gene is TRBJ2-1, the V gene TRBV6-5; 11 bases map to TRBD2. The CDR3 is made up of 18 amino acids. Germline loops: CDR1 MNHEY, CDR2 SVGAGI.

Worth noting for this clonotype: One end of the junction varies from germline; a read error may be responsible. The gene calls are TRBV6-1 and TRBJ2-3; D ambiguous. This CDR3 contains 13 residues. In germline, CDR1 is MNHNS, CDR2 SASEGT. The CDR3 spells CPSKTSEADTQYF. CDR3 coding DNA: TGTCCCAGTAAGACTTCTGAGGCAGATACGCAGTATTTT.

This clonotype appeared once. The chain is built from TRBV14 and TRBJ2-2; 8 bases line up with TRBD1. The V and J ends lost 9 bases and 9 bases, in that order; junction bases with no gene match: 15. The CDR3 loop spans 15 amino acids. Germline V gene sequence: CDR1 SGHDN, CDR2 FVKESK. The CDR3 loop is CASRRTGSVTRELFF. The CDR3 DNA follows: TGTGCCAGTAGACGGACAGGGTCGGTAACCAGGGAGCTGTTTTTT.

On this clonotype itself: A much larger clone differs by one base, so this may be a read error. The V and J genes are TRBV28 and TRBJ2-2, with D tentatively TRBD2 (5 bases). The CDR3 covers 15 residues. Per the germline V gene, CDR1 is MDHEN and CDR2 is SYDVKM. CDR3 protein: CASSLLAKNTGELLF. The CDR3 region has the DNA TGTGCCAGCAGTTTACTGGCGAAGAACACCGGGGAGCTGCTTTTT.

This clonotype has just a few counts. A much bigger clone sits one base away, suggesting this may be a read error. This chain links TRBV10-3 with TRBJ2-3; weak D call: TRBD2 (5 bases). Germline V gene data show CDR1 as ENHRY and CDR2 as SYGVKD. The CDR3 runs 11 residues. V lost 9 bases, J lost 1 base, and 5 bases lay in between. The CDR3 DNA sequence: TGTGCCATTAGCGGCACAGATACGCAGTATTTT. This translates into CAISGTDTQYF.

This clonotype was recorded once. A much larger clone lies a single base off, so this may be a read error. The chain is built from TRBV13 and TRBJ2-2; D gene unclear. In germline, CDR1 is PRHDT, CDR2 FYEKMQ (reference sequence). This CDR3 is built from 14 residues. CDR3 DNA sequence: TGTGCCGGCAGCCTGGACGGAACCACCGGGGAGCTGTTTTTT. Its protein is CAGSLDGTTGELFF.

Comments on this clonotype: No conserved phenylalanine or tryptophan ends this CDR3, so it is likely a read error. J is TRBJ1-6 and V is TRBV10-3; D is uncertain. Germline values: CDR1 ENHRY, CDR2 SYGVKD. With 7 bases removed from V and 3 bases from J, the gap between germline ends came to 10 bases. This CDR3 contains 14 residues. In DNA, the CDR3 is TGTGCCATCAAACCGGGCCGCTATAATTCACCCCTCCACCTC. It codes for CAIKPGRYNSPLHL.

This clonotype occurred a few times. The chain has TRBV5-6 and TRBJ1-2, with 8 bases that match TRBD1. J gave up 10 bases and V 2 bases, and 13 bases lay outside the gene matches. Germline V CDR1 and CDR2: SGHDT, YYEEEE. The CDR3 has 15 amino acids. CDR3 protein: CASSFQGARGLDYTF. The CDR3 DNA is TGTGCCAGCAGCTTTCAGGGGGCGCGTGGGTTAGACTACACCTTC.

In the case of this clonotype: Mismatch with germline at one junction end may stem from a read error. This chain joins TRBV10-1 and TRBJ1-1; D is uncertain. There are 13 residues in the CDR3. Germline assignment: CDR1 WNHNN and CDR2 SYGVQD (reference sequence). The CDR3 protein is CASSEALKSEAFF. The CDR3, as DNA: TGCGCCAGTAGTGAGGCTCTCAAAAGTGAAGCTTTCTTT.

This clonotype was counted between two and nine times. A much larger clonotype is one base distant, so this may be a read error. V and J are TRBV12-3 or TRBV12-4 and TRBJ1-5; D is perhaps TRBD1 (5 bases). Trimming shortened V by 7 bases and J by 5 bases, and 15 bases separated the two germline ends. This CDR3 spans 14 amino acids. The CDR3 bases are TGTGCCAGCAACCTGGGAGGGGCCGATCAGCCCCAGCATTTT. Translated, it gives CASNLGGADQPQHF.

In its sample, this clonotype was seen many times. This sequence joins TRBV5-6 and TRBJ1-6; D perhaps matches TRBD1 (6 bases). V was cut by 6 bases and J by 5 bases, with 12 bases left in between. The CDR3 covers 14 residues. Looked up from germline, CDR1 is SGHDT and CDR2 is YYEEEE. CDR3 nucleotide sequence: TGTGCCAGCAACCCACAGGGCGATAATTCACCCCTCCACTTT. Translated, it gives CASNPQGDNSPLHF.

About this clonotype: Since the CDR3 does not end with the conserved phenylalanine or tryptophan, this likely comes from a read error. The chain joins TRBV11-2 to TRBJ1-3; possibly TRBD1 for D (5 bases). This CDR3 comprises 13 residues. Per the germline V gene, CDR1 is SGHAT and CDR2 is FQNNGV. The CDR3 DNA reads as TGCGCCTCAGCCCAGGGAGCTGGAAGCACCATATATCTT. It specifies CASAQGAGSTIYL.

For this clonotype: It may be a read error: a sequence one base away is much more abundant. The V call is TRBV28, the J call TRBJ1-5; D gene uncertain. Trimming cost V 3 bases and J 5 bases, with 14 bases left between them. The germline V gene has CDR1 MDHEN and CDR2 SYDVKM. The CDR3 consists of 15 residues. CDR3 sequence (DNA): TGTGCCAGCAGTTTGGTAATAGCCCAACATCAGCCCCAGCATTTT. It codes for CASSLVIAQHQPQHF.